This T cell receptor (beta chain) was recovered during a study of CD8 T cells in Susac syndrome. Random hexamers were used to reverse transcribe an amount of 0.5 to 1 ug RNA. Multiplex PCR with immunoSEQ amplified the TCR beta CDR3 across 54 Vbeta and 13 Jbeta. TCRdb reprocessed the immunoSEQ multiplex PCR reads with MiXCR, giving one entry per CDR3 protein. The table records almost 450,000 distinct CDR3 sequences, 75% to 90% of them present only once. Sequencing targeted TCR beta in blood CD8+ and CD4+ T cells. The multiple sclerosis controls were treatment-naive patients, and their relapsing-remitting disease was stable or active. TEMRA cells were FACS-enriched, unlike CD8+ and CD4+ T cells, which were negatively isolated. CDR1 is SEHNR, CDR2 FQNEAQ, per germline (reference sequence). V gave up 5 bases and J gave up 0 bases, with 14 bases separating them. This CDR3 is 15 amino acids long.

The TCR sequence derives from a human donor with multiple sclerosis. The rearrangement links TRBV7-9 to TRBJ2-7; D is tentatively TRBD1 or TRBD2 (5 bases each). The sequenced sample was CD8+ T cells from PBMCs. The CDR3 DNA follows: TGTGCCAGCAGCAGTAGTTGGGACCGCTCCTACGAGCAGTACTTC. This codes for CASSSSWDRSYEQYF.